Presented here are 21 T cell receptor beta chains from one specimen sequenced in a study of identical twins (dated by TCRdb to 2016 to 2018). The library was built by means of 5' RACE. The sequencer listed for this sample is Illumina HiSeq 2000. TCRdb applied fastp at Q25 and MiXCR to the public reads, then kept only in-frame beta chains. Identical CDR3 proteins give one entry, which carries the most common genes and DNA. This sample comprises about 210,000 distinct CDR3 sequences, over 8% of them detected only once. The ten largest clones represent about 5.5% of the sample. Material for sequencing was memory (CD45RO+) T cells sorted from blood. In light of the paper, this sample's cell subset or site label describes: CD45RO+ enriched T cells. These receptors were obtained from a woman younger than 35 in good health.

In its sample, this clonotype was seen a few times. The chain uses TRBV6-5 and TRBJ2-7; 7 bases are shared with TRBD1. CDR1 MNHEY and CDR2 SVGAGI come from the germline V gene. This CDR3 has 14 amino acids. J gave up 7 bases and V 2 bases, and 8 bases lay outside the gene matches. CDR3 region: CASSYGQEGGEQYF. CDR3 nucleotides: TGTGCCAGCAGTTACGGACAGGAAGGAGGTGAGCAGTACTTC.

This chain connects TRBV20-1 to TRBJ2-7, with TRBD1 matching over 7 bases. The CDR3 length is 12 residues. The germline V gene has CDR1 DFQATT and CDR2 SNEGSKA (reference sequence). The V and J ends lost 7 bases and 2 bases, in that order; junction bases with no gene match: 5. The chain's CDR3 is CSVAGQAYEQYF. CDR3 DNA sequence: TGCAGTGTTGCCGGACAGGCCTACGAGCAGTACTTC.

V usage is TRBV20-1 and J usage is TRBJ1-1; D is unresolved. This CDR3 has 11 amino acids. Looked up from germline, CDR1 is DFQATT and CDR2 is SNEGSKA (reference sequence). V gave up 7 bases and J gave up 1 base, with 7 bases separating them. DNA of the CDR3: TGCAGTGGTCTACGGAACACTGAAGCTTTCTTT. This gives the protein CSGLRNTEAFF.

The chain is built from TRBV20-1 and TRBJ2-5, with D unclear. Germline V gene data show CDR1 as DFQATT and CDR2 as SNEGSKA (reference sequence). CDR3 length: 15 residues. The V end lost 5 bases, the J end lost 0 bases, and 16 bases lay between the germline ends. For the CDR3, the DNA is TGCAGTGCTCCAAACCAACGAGGAGACCAAGAGACCCAGTACTTC. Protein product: CSAPNQRGDQETQYF.

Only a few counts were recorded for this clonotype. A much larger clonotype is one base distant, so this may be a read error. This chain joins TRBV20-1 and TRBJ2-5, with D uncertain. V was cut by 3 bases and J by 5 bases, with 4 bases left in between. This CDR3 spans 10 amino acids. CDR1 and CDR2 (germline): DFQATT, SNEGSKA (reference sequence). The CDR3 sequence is CSARGETQYF. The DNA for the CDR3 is TGCAGTGCTAGGGGGGAGACCCAGTACTTC.

CDR3 in amino acids: CASSQDLGSNTQYF. CDR3 bases: TGTGCCAGCAGCCAAGATCTGGGCTCCAATACGCAGTATTTT. The J gene is TRBJ2-3, the V gene TRBV3-1; D is ambiguous. CDR3 length: 14 residues. The V gene lost 0 bases and the J gene lost 7 bases, with 11 bases spanning the gap. The germline V gene has CDR1 LGHDT and CDR2 YNNKEL (reference sequence).

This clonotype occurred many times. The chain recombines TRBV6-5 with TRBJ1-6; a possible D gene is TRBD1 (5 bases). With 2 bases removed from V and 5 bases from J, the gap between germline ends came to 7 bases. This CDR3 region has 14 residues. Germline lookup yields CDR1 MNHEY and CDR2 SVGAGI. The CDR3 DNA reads TGTGCCAGCAGTTACGGGACTGATAATTCACCCCTCCACTTT. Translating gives CASSYGTDNSPLHF.

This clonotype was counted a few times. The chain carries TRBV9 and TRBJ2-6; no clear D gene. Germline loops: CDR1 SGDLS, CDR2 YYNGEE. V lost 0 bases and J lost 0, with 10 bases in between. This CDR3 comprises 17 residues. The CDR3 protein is CASSVERHLSGANVLTF. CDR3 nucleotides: TGTGCCAGCAGCGTAGAGCGACACCTCTCTGGGGCCAACGTCCTGACTTTC.

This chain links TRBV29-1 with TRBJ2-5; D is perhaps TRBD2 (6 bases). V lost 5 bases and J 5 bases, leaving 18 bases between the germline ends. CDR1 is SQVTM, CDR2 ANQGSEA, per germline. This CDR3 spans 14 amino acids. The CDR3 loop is CSVSGEGGGETQYF. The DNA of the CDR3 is TGCAGCGTTTCAGGAGAGGGTGGGGGGGAGACCCAGTACTTC. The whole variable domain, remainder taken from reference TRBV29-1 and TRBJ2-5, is SAVISQKPSRDICQRGTSLTIQCQVDSQVTMMFWYRQQPGQSLTLIATANQGSEATYESGFVIDKFPISRPNLTFSTLTVSNMSPEDSSIYLCSVSGEGGGETQYFGPGTRLLVL.

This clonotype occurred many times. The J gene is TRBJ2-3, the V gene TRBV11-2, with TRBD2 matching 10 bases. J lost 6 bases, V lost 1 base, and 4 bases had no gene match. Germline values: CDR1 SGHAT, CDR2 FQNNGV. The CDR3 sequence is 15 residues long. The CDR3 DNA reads TGTGCCAGCAGCTTAGTACTAGCGGGGTCCGATACGCAGTATTTT. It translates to CASSLVLAGSDTQYF.

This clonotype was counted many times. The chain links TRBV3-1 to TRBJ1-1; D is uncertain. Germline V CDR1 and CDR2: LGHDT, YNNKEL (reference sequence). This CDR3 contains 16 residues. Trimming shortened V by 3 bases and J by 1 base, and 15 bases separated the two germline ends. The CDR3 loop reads CASSHATRRRNTEAFF. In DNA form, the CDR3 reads TGTGCCAGCAGCCATGCCACACGACGGAGGAACACTGAAGCTTTCTTT.

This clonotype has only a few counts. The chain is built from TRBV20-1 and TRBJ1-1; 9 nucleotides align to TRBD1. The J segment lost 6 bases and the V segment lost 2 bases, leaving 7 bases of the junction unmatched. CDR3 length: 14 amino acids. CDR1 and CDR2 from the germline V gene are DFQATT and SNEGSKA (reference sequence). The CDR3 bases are TGCAGTGCTAGAAAAGGGACAGGGATAGCTGAAGCTTTCTTT. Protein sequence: CSARKGTGIAEAFF.

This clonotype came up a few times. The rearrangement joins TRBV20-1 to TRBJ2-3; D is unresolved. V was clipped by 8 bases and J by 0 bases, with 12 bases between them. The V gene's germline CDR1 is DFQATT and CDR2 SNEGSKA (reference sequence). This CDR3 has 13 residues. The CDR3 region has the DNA TGCAGTCCACAAAGCCCTAGCACAGATACGCAGTATTTT. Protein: CSPQSPSTDTQYF.

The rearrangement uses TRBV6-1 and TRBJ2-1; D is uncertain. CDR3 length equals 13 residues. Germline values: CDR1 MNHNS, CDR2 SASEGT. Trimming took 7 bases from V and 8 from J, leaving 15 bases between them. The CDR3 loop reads CASTTAGWDEQFF. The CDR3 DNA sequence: TGTGCCAGCACAACGGCAGGATGGGATGAGCAGTTCTTC.

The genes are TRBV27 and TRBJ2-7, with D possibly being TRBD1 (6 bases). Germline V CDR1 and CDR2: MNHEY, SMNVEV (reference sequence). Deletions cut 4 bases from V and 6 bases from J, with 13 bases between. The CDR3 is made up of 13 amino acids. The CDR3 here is CASSSRGGGEQYF. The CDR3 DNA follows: TGTGCCAGCAGTTCCAGGGGCGGTGGCGAGCAGTACTTC.

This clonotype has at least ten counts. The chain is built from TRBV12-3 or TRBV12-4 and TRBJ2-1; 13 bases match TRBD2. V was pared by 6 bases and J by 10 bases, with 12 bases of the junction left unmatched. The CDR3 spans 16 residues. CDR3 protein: CASSPRGGLAGWEQFF. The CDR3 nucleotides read TGTGCCAGCAGCCCCCGAGGGGGACTAGCGGGGTGGGAGCAGTTCTTC.

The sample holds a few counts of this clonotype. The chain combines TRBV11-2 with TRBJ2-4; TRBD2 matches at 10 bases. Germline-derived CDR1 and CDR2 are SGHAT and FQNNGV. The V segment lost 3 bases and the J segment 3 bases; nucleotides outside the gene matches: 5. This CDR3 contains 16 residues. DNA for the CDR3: TGTGCCAGCAGCTTCACTAGCGGGGTGAGCAAAAACATTCAGTACTTC. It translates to CASSFTSGVSKNIQYF.

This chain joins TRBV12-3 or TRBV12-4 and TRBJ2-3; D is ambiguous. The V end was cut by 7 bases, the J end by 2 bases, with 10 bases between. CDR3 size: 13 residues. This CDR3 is CASTSGDTDTQYF. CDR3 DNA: TGTGCCAGCACTAGTGGGGACACAGATACGCAGTATTTT.

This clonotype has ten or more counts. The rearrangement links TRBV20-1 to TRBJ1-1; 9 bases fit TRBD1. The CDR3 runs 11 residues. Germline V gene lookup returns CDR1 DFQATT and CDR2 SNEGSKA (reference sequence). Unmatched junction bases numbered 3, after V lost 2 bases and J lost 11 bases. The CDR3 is CSARRQGEAFF. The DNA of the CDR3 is TGCAGTGCTAGACGACAGGGGGAGGCTTTCTTT.

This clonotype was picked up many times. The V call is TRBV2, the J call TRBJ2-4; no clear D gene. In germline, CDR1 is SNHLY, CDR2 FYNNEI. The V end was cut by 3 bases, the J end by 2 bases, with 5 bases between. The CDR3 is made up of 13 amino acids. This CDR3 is CASSEESKNIQYF. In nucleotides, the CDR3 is TGTGCCAGCAGTGAGGAGTCCAAAAACATTCAGTACTTC.

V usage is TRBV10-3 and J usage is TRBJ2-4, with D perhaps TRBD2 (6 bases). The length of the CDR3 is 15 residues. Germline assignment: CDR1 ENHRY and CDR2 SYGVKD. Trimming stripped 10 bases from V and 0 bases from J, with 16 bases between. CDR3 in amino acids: CATGEEGLAKNIQYF. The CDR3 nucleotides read TGTGCCACGGGAGAAGAGGGACTAGCCAAAAACATTCAGTACTTC.